The 25 T cell receptor beta chains below all came from one sample that was sequenced in a study of blood T cell repertoires in COVID-19. The table came from immunoSEQ multiplex PCR; TCRdb's copy has only in-frame clones and leaves some out. Of about 250,000 clones detected, roughly 86% appear once; the ten largest clones hold 1.6%. The sample comprised peripheral blood. The receptor source for this set is an older woman who had recovered from COVID-19.

This sequence joins TRBV7-2 and TRBJ2-7; D not certain. CDR1 is SGHTA, CDR2 FQGNSA, per germline. Trimming stripped 2 bases from V and 12 bases from J, with 14 bases between. The CDR3 runs 12 residues. CDR3 in amino acids: CASSLPLPVLYF. For the CDR3, the DNA is TGTGCCAGCAGCTTACCCCTACCTGTCCTGTACTTC.

The chain uses TRBV6-4 and TRBJ1-4, with a tentative D call TRBD1 (6 bases). The ends were cut back, 4 bases at V and 8 bases at J, with 11 bases in the middle. Germline V gene data show CDR1 as MRHNA and CDR2 as SNTAGT. The length of the CDR3 is 13 residues. Written as DNA, the CDR3 is TGTGCCAGCAGTGCCCAACAGGGAGAAAAACTGTTTTTT. It encodes CASSAQQGEKLFF.

In its sample, this clone was seen a few times. V is TRBV2 and J is TRBJ2-7, with D maybe TRBD1 (5 bases). This CDR3 has 13 residues. The germline V gene encodes CDR1 SNHLY and CDR2 FYNNEI. V shed 5 bases and J shed 3 bases, with 11 bases lying between them. As DNA, the CDR3 is TGTGCCAGCAGTCCGACAGAAAACTACGAGCAGTACTTC. Protein product: CASSPTENYEQYF.

The rearrangement joins TRBV2 to TRBJ2-7, with 9 bases aligning to TRBD2. The V and J ends lost 2 bases and 6 bases, in that order; junction bases with no gene match: 8. This CDR3 is 15 amino acids long. CDR1 SNHLY and CDR2 FYNNEI come from the germline V gene. CDR3 sequence reads: CASSELASGAAEQYF. The DNA for the CDR3 is TGTGCCAGCAGTGAATTGGCTAGCGGGGCGGCCGAGCAGTACTTC.

This sequence joins TRBV5-4 and TRBJ1-4; 11 bases align to TRBD1. The germline V gene has CDR1 SGHNT and CDR2 YYREEE (reference sequence). V lost 4 bases, J lost 7 bases, and 3 bases stayed unmatched. This CDR3 spans 14 amino acids. CDR3 protein: CASSAGTGGEKLFF. CDR3 nucleotide sequence: TGTGCCAGCAGCGCCGGGACAGGGGGTGAAAAACTGTTTTTT.

The rearrangement joins TRBV2 to TRBJ2-1, with TRBD2 matching over 8 bases. After removal of 2 bases from V and 6 bases from J, the junction contained 6 bases not matched to a gene. The germline V gene encodes CDR1 SNHLY and CDR2 FYNNEI. CDR3 length: 15 residues. The DNA for the CDR3 is TGTGCCAGCAGTGAAAGTAGCGGGGTTGGCAATGAGCAGTTCTTC. Protein product: CASSESSGVGNEQFF.

J is TRBJ1-4 and V is TRBV25-1; 7 nucleotides agree with TRBD1. Trimming at V came to 0 bases and at J to 6 bases, leaving 4 bases not matched to a gene. The CDR3 consists of 15 residues. Per germline, CDR1 MGHDK and CDR2 SYGVNS. The CDR3 coding sequence is TGTGCCAGCAGTGAATATTGGGGGACAGATGAAAAACTGTTTTTT. Its protein product is CASSEYWGTDEKLFF.

This chain uses TRBV5-5 with TRBJ1-4, with D possibly TRBD1 on 5 matching bases. CDR3 length: 15 residues. The ends were cut back, 4 bases at V and 8 bases at J, with 18 bases in the middle. The germline gives CDR1 SGHKS, CDR2 YYEKEE (reference sequence). The DNA of the CDR3 is TGTGCCAGCAGCCCGGCTGGGGGGTTCGGAGAAAAACTGTTTTTT. Its protein is CASSPAGGFGEKLFF.

The V gene is TRBV9, the J gene TRBJ2-1; TRBD1 agrees at 7 bases. The germline V gene has CDR1 SGDLS and CDR2 YYNGEE. This CDR3 region has 15 residues. Germline trimming cut 0 bases from V and 0 bases from J; bases unmatched to any gene: 0. The CDR3 protein is CASSVGDSSYNEQFF. In nucleotides, the CDR3 is TGTGCCAGCAGCGTAGGGGACAGCTCCTACAATGAGCAGTTCTTC.

The genes are TRBV3-1 (or the pseudogene TRBV3-2) and TRBJ2-1, with 12 bases lining up with TRBD2. The junction had 5 bases not matched to a gene; V was cut back by 6 bases and J by 5 bases. This CDR3 is built from 15 residues. CDR1 is LGHDT and CDR2 is YNNKEL in the germline V gene (reference sequence). This CDR3 is CASSRTSGVNNEQFF. The CDR3, as DNA: TGTGCCAGCAGTCGGACTAGCGGGGTCAACAATGAGCAGTTCTTC.

The chain recombines TRBV4-1 with TRBJ1-1; 12 bases are a match to TRBD1. Per germline, CDR1 MGHRA and CDR2 YSYEKL. V was clipped by 5 bases and J by 6 bases; unmatched bases: 4. This CDR3 region has 14 residues. The CDR3 nucleotides are TGCGCCAGCAGCGCCGGGACAGGGGGCCCTGAAGCTTTCTTT. Amino acids: CASSAGTGGPEAFF.

The chain recombines TRBV7-9 with TRBJ1-1; 7 bases agree with TRBD1. The CDR3 runs to 17 residues. Trimming took 5 bases from V and 6 from J; bases not matched to a gene: 18. The germline CDR1 and CDR2 sequences are SEHNR and FQNEAQ (reference sequence). The DNA for the CDR3 is TGTGCCAGCAGCCCACCGTCGAGCAACGACAGGGAGGCTGAAGCTTTCTTT. Translation gives CASSPPSSNDREAEAFF.

The chain has TRBV5-4 and TRBJ2-1; TRBD2 might be the D (5 bases). V lost 0 bases and J lost 8, with 12 bases in between. CDR1 is SGHNT and CDR2 is YYREEE in the germline V gene (reference sequence). This CDR3 spans 14 amino acids. This chain's CDR3 is CASSLAKRADEQFF. The CDR3 nucleotides are TGTGCCAGCAGCTTGGCCAAGAGGGCGGATGAGCAGTTCTTC.

In its sample, this clone was seen once. The chain links TRBV3-1 (or the pseudogene TRBV3-2) to TRBJ2-4; 12 bases align to TRBD1. Germline V lookup: CDR1 LGHDT, CDR2 YNNKEL (reference sequence). This CDR3 region has 15 residues. With V trimmed by 3 bases and J by 6 bases, 3 bases remained unmatched. CDR3 loop: CASSQGQGAGNIQYF. Written as DNA, the CDR3 is TGTGCCAGCAGCCAGGGACAGGGGGCGGGAAACATTCAGTACTTC.

The chain joins TRBV9 to TRBJ2-7; 9 bases align to TRBD2. With V trimmed by 4 bases and J by 2 bases, 7 bases remained unmatched. The CDR3 consists of 15 residues. Germline CDR1 reads SGDLS; CDR2 reads YYNGEE. CDR3 loop: CASSRAGGTTYEQYF. CDR3 coding DNA: TGTGCCAGCAGCCGCGCGGGGGGGACTACCTACGAGCAGTACTTC.

V is TRBV7-9 and J is TRBJ1-3; D is unresolved. Germline values: CDR1 SEHNR, CDR2 FQNEAQ (reference sequence). V lost 7 bases to trimming and J lost 11 bases, with 21 bases between them. The CDR3 spans 14 residues. In DNA form, the CDR3 reads TGTGCCAGCACCCCCCCTAGCAGTTCCCCCTCCATATATTTT. Translating gives CASTPPSSSPSIYF.

The chain recombines TRBV13 with TRBJ1-2, with unresolved D. This CDR3 has 14 amino acids. Trimming took 4 bases from V and 4 from J, leaving 13 bases between them. Looked up from germline, CDR1 is PRHDT and CDR2 is FYEKMQ (reference sequence). The CDR3 spells CASSSTAGLYGYTF. The DNA for the CDR3 is TGTGCCAGCAGCTCCACGGCAGGACTCTATGGCTACACCTTC. Supplemented by reference TRBV13 and TRBJ1-2, the full variable domain reads AAGVIQSPRHLIKEKRETATLKCYPIPRHDTVYWYQQGPGQDPQFLISFYEKMQSDKGSIPDRFSAQQFSDYHSELNMSSLELGDSALYFCASSSTAGLYGYTFGSGTRLTVV.

This sequence joins TRBV5-4 and TRBJ2-1; D perhaps matches TRBD1 (5 bases). Germline V CDR1 and CDR2: SGHNT, YYREEE (reference sequence). V gave up 3 bases and J gave up 12 bases, with 19 bases separating them. The CDR3 sequence is 14 residues long. In DNA form, the CDR3 reads TGTGCCAGCAGCTCCGGGCGACAGACTGGCGGGCAGTTCTTC. Encoded protein: CASSSGRQTGGQFF.

This rearrangement joins TRBV7-2 to TRBJ2-2, with D possibly matching TRBD1 (5 bases). Germline CDR1 reads SGHTA; CDR2 reads FQGNSA. Trimming pared 2 bases from V and 3 bases from J, leaving 16 bases between. This CDR3 contains 17 residues. In nucleotides, the CDR3 is TGTGCCAGCAGCTTATGGGGCAGCCAGGCCGACACCGGGGAGCTGTTTTTT. Encoded protein: CASSLWGSQADTGELFF. The variable domain in full, completed from reference TRBV7-2 and TRBJ2-2, reads GAGVSQSPSNKVTEKGKDVELRCDPISGHTALYWYRQSLGQGLEFLIYFQGNSAPDKSGLPSDRFSAERTGGSVSTLTIQRTQQEDSAVYLCASSLWGSQADTGELFFGEGSRLTVL.

This chain links TRBV27 with TRBJ1-5, with TRBD1 as a possible D gene (5 bases). Germline assignment: CDR1 MNHEY and CDR2 SMNVEV (reference sequence). CDR3 length equals 15 residues. Trimming removed 5 bases from V and 4 bases from J, with 15 bases in between. CDR3 sequence: CASSPIRGMNQPQHF. Written as DNA, the CDR3 is TGTGCCAGCAGTCCGATTCGGGGGATGAATCAGCCCCAGCATTTT.

The chain uses TRBV20-1 and TRBJ2-2; 7 bases are a match to TRBD1. The CDR3 spans 14 residues. Germline values: CDR1 DFQATT, CDR2 SNEGSKA (reference sequence). V shed 3 bases and J 0 bases; nucleotides not matched to a gene: 1. CDR3 sequence (DNA): TGCAGTGCTAGTCAGGGGGCGAACACCGGGGAGCTGTTTTTT. Residues: CSASQGANTGELFF.

The chain links TRBV19 to TRBJ1-6; TRBD1 matches 7 bases. The CDR3 spans 13 residues. In germline, CDR1 is LNHDA, CDR2 SQIVND (reference sequence). Trimming at V came to 9 bases and at J to 7 bases, leaving 6 bases not matched to a gene. The DNA of the CDR3 is TGTGCCAGCAGGGGGAATTTCAATTCACCCCTCCACTTT. Encoded protein: CASRGNFNSPLHF.

In the case of this clone: One end of the junction fails to match germline, which may point to a read error. The chain employs TRBV7-7 and TRBJ2-1; 7 nucleotides match TRBD1. Per the germline V gene, CDR1 is SSHAT and CDR2 is FNYEAQ (reference sequence). The CDR3 has 16 amino acids. The CDR3 sequence: CASSYWTGLSYNEQFF. In nucleotides, the CDR3 is TGTGCTAGCAGCTACTGGACAGGCCTCTCCTACAATGAGCAGTTCTTC.

J is TRBJ2-3 and V is TRBV29-1; 8 nucleotides agree with TRBD2. The CDR3 contains 16 residues. V lost 7 bases to trimming and J lost 0 bases; unmatched junction nucleotides: 12. In germline, CDR1 is SQVTM, CDR2 ANQGSEA. The CDR3 is CSENPLSGASTDTQYF. CDR3 nucleotides: TGCAGCGAAAACCCACTTAGCGGGGCTAGCACAGATACGCAGTATTTT.

The chain is built from TRBV7-8 and TRBJ1-5; 10 bases are a match to TRBD1. Germline V gene data show CDR1 as SGHVS and CDR2 as FQNEAQ. The CDR3 length is 16 residues. V lost 4 bases and J lost 1; bases outside the gene matches: 4. The CDR3 loop is CASSSTGGLSNQPQHF. The CDR3 DNA is TGTGCCAGCAGCTCGACAGGGGGCTTGAGCAATCAGCCCCAGCATTTT.